The rows below give T cell receptor beta chains drawn from one sample of a study of blood T cell repertoires in COVID-19. Sequencing was performed with immunoSEQ multiplex PCR; in TCRdb, only in-frame clones are kept and a portion is missing. Among 120,000 to 150,000 clones listed, 84% were seen once. The sequenced material came from peripheral blood. All receptors derive from a human donor in a cohort sampled during active COVID-19. Both conserved end residues are part of each CDR3. D genes are given only for firm matches. Some rows mark clone size as missing; the rest say once, few, many or name a class of expanded clone.

j_gene: TRBJ1-3
v_gene: TRBV19
abundance: .
d_gene: TRBD1
CDR3aa: CASTKRSGGVSGNTIYF
CDR3nt: TGTGCCAGTACTAAGCGATCAGGGGGCGTTTCTGGAAACACCATATATTTT

j_gene: TRBJ2-3
v_gene: TRBV20-1
abundance: .
d_gene: .
CDR3aa: CSASFVGGARDTQYF
CDR3nt: TGCAGTGCTAGTTTTGTGGGTGGGGCCAGGGATACGCAGTATTTT

j_gene: TRBJ2-3
v_gene: TRBV20-1
abundance: .
d_gene: TRBD1
CDR3aa: CSASKQGMNTQYF
CDR3nt: TGCAGTGCTAGTAAACAGGGGATGAATACGCAGTATTTT

j_gene: TRBJ2-1
v_gene: TRBV21-1
abundance: few
d_gene: .
CDR3aa: CASSKIGGADNEQFF
CDR3nt: TGTGCCAGCAGCAAAATCGGGGGGGCCGACAATGAGCAGTTCTTC

j_gene: TRBJ2-3
v_gene: TRBV7-9
abundance: .
d_gene: .
CDR3aa: CASATDRSTDTQYF
CDR3nt: TGTGCCAGCGCCACGGACAGAAGCACAGATACGCAGTATTTT

j_gene: TRBJ2-3
v_gene: TRBV6-6
abundance: .
d_gene: .
CDR3aa: CASRRLDTQYF
CDR3nt: TGTGCCAGCAGAAGACTAGATACGCAGTATTTT

j_gene: TRBJ2-7
v_gene: TRBV7-6
abundance: .
d_gene: TRBD1
CDR3aa: CASSRLGQGWGEQYF
CDR3nt: TGTGCCAGCAGCCGGCTGGGACAGGGGTGGGGTGAGCAGTACTTC

j_gene: TRBJ1-5
v_gene: TRBV28
abundance: .
d_gene: TRBD1
CDR3aa: CASTKTGTGNQPQHF
CDR3nt: TGTGCCAGCACTAAAACCGGGACAGGGAATCAGCCCCAGCATTTT

j_gene: TRBJ2-2
v_gene: TRBV7-2
abundance: .
d_gene: TRBD2
CDR3aa: CASSLAPGLAGGRGELFF
CDR3nt: TGTGCCAGCAGCTTAGCCCCGGGACTAGCGGGGGGGCGCGGGGAGCTGTTTTTT

j_gene: TRBJ2-6
v_gene: TRBV1
abundance: .
d_gene: .
CDR3aa: CTSSQVGATQSSGANVLTF
CDR3nt: TGCACCAGCAGCCAAGTTGGAGCTACTCAGAGCTCTGGGGCCAACGTCCTGACTTTC

j_gene: TRBJ2-1
v_gene: TRBV19
abundance: .
d_gene: .
CDR3aa: CASLAAGSNEQFF
CDR3nt: TGTGCCAGCCTCGCCGCGGGGAGCAATGAGCAGTTCTTC

j_gene: TRBJ2-1
v_gene: TRBV6-7
abundance: .
d_gene: TRBD1
CDR3aa: CASSYSRGDRGYNEQFF
CDR3nt: TGTGCCAGCAGTTACTCGAGAGGGGACAGGGGATACAATGAGCAGTTCTTC

j_gene: TRBJ2-7
v_gene: TRBV2
abundance: many
d_gene: TRBD1
CDR3aa: CASSEWDRGSYEQYF
CDR3nt: TGTGCCAGCAGTGAGTGGGACAGGGGATCCTACGAGCAGTACTTC

j_gene: TRBJ2-3
v_gene: TRBV6-4
abundance: .
d_gene: TRBD2
CDR3aa: CASSNQTSGGARDTQYF
CDR3nt: TGTGCCAGCAGTAACCAGACTAGCGGGGGGGCTAGAGATACGCAGTATTTT

j_gene: TRBJ2-5
v_gene: TRBV24-1
abundance: .
d_gene: TRBD1
CDR3aa: CATSKSGTGVEETQYF
CDR3nt: TGTGCCACCAGTAAATCCGGGACAGGGGTTGAAGAGACCCAGTACTTC

j_gene: TRBJ2-1
v_gene: TRBV11-3
abundance: .
d_gene: TRBD2
CDR3aa: CASPPRRLASNEQFF
CDR3nt: TGTGCCAGCCCCCCCCGCAGACTAGCGAGCAATGAGCAGTTCTTC

j_gene: TRBJ2-7
v_gene: TRBV7-8
abundance: few
d_gene: TRBD1
CDR3aa: CASSLKGGGEQYF
CDR3nt: TGTGCCAGCAGCTTAAAAGGGGGCGGCGAGCAGTACTTC

j_gene: TRBJ2-7
v_gene: TRBV30
abundance: .
d_gene: TRBD2
CDR3aa: CAWSSGDPYEQYF
CDR3nt: TGTGCCTGGTCTAGCGGGGATCCCTACGAGCAGTACTTC

j_gene: TRBJ1-1
v_gene: TRBV6-5
abundance: .
d_gene: .
CDR3aa: CASREGTEAFF
CDR3nt: TGTGCGAGCCGGGAGGGCACTGAAGCTTTCTTT

j_gene: TRBJ2-7
v_gene: TRBV4-3
abundance: few
d_gene: TRBD2
CDR3aa: CASSRERLAYEQYF
CDR3nt: TGCGCCAGCAGCCGCGAGAGACTAGCGTACGAGCAGTACTTC

j_gene: TRBJ2-7
v_gene: TRBV2
abundance: once
d_gene: TRBD1
CDR3aa: CASSEPTPGTGGEQYF
CDR3nt: TGTGCCAGCAGTGAACCAACTCCCGGGACAGGGGGCGAGCAGTACTTC

j_gene: TRBJ2-2
v_gene: TRBV7-2
abundance: once
d_gene: .
CDR3aa: CASSLGGDTGELFF
CDR3nt: TGTGCCAGCAGCTTAGGGGGGGACACCGGGGAGCTGTTTTTT

j_gene: TRBJ2-5
v_gene: TRBV6-5
abundance: .
d_gene: .
CDR3aa: CASSYLQETQYF
CDR3nt: TGTGCCAGCAGTTACTTACAAGAGACCCAGTACTTC

j_gene: TRBJ1-5
v_gene: TRBV15
abundance: .
d_gene: .
CDR3aa: CATSRELGPNQPQHF
CDR3nt: TGTGCCACCAGCAGAGAACTAGGGCCCAATCAGCCCCAGCATTTT

j_gene: TRBJ2-1
v_gene: TRBV9
abundance: .
d_gene: TRBD2
CDR3aa: CASSVAVLAGDNEQFF
CDR3nt: TGTGCCAGCAGCGTAGCCGTCCTAGCGGGGGACAATGAGCAGTTCTTC

j_gene: TRBJ2-2
v_gene: TRBV9
abundance: .
d_gene: .
CDR3aa: CASRPGANTGELFF
CDR3nt: TGTGCCAGCAGACCGGGGGCGAACACCGGGGAGCTGTTTTTT

j_gene: TRBJ1-1
v_gene: TRBV10-3
abundance: .
d_gene: TRBD1
CDR3aa: CAIRTGTGAKTTEAFF
CDR3nt: TGTGCCATCAGGACCGGGACAGGGGCGAAAACGACTGAAGCTTTCTTT

j_gene: TRBJ2-3
v_gene: TRBV6-5
abundance: .
d_gene: .
CDR3aa: CASTDSRTDTQYF
CDR3nt: TGTGCCAGCACCGACAGTCGCACAGATACGCAGTATTTT

j_gene: TRBJ2-7
v_gene: TRBV14
abundance: .
d_gene: TRBD1
CDR3aa: CASSERLFGSQDRHDEQYF
CDR3nt: TGTGCCAGCAGCGAAAGACTCTTTGGGAGTCAGGACAGGCATGACGAGCAGTACTTC

j_gene: TRBJ1-1
v_gene: TRBV2
abundance: .
d_gene: TRBD1
CDR3aa: CASSEAAQGASEAFF
CDR3nt: TGTGCCAGCAGTGAAGCTGCACAGGGGGCAAGTGAAGCTTTCTTT

j_gene: TRBJ1-1
v_gene: TRBV28
abundance: .
d_gene: .
CDR3aa: CASQTGQMNTEAFF
CDR3nt: TGTGCCAGCCAGACAGGACAAATGAACACTGAAGCTTTCTTT

j_gene: TRBJ2-1
v_gene: TRBV7-8
abundance: .
d_gene: .
CDR3aa: CASSFPQHNEQFF
CDR3nt: TGTGCCAGCAGCTTTCCACAGCACAATGAGCAGTTCTTC

j_gene: TRBJ2-4
v_gene: TRBV19
abundance: .
d_gene: .
CDR3aa: CASNSQGEVNIQYF
CDR3nt: TGTGCCAGTAATTCGCAGGGCGAGGTTAACATTCAGTACTTC